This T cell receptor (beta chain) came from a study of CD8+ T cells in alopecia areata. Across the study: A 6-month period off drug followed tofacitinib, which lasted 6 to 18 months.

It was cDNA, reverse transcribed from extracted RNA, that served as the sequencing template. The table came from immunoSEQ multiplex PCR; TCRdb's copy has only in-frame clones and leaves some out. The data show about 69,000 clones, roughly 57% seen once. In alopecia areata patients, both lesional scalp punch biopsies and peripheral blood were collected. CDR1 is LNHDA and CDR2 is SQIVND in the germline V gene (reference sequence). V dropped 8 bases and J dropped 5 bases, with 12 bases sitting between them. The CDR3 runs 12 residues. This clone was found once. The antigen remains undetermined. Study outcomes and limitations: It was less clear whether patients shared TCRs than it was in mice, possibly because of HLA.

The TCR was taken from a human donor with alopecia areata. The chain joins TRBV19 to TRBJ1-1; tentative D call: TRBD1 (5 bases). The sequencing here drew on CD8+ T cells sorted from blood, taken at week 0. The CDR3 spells CASGWGGTEAFF. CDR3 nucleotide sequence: TGTGCCAGTGGCTGGGGGGGGACTGAAGCTTTCTTT. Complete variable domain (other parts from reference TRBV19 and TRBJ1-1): DGGITQSPKYLFRKEGQNVTLSCEQNLNHDAMYWYRQDPGQGLRLIYYSQIVNDFQKGDIAEGYSVSREKKESFPLTVTSAQKNPTAFYLCASGWGGTEAFFGQGTRLTVV.